This T cell receptor beta chain was profiled in a study of T cells in Graves' hyperthyroidism and ophthalmopathy. Notes on the study in general: Most thyroid clonotypes expanded above 0.001 were also detected in blood. Progression to ophthalmopathy was predicted a median of 6.5 months early.

This clonotype has just one count. The antigen is undetermined. Germline V gene lookup returns CDR1 SGHKS and CDR2 YYEKEE (reference sequence). The CDR3 has 17 residues. Deletions cut 1 base from V and 0 bases from J, with 16 bases between. TCR beta CDR3 regions were amplified from RNA transcripts. The primer set for the first-round RT-PCR of the TCR CDR3 was HTBI. TCRdb analysed the multiplex PCR reads with MiXCR anew, one entry per CDR3 protein. The profile covers nearly 750,000 distinct CDR3 sequences, with approximately 36% appearing a single time and around a third taken by the ten largest. When ophthalmopathy did not progress within 18 months, Graves' hyperthyroidism was considered stable. Exclusion of patients followed from uncontrolled infection, other autoimmune disease, pregnancy or lactation.

Specimen: blood. The chain links TRBV5-5 to TRBJ1-1; D not certain. The TCR originated in a woman between 40 and 50 years old with Graves' hyperthyroidism. The CDR3: CASSLTYKGAMNTEAFF. The CDR3 DNA is TGTGCCAGCAGCTTGACTTACAAGGGAGCCATGAACACTGAAGCTTTCTTT.